The 3 T cell receptor beta chains given below trace back to one sample, sequenced in a study of blood T cell repertoires in COVID-19. TCRdb's copy holds only in-frame clones and misses some; the assay was immunoSEQ multiplex PCR. The sample lists over 200,000 clones; less than 90% were seen once. The sequencing sample was made of peripheral blood. The receptors here all came from a man in his forties with active or convalescent COVID-19.

Comments on this clone: Other DNA sequences in the same sample also yield this CDR3. This chain connects TRBV18 to TRBJ2-3; D not resolved. Trimming left V 3 bases short and J 6 bases short, with 10 bases between. The CDR3 totals 13 residues. In germline, CDR1 is KGHSH, CDR2 LQKENI. The CDR3 spells CASSPPGGDTQYF. The CDR3 DNA is TGTGCCAGCTCACCCCCGGGTGGGGATACGCAGTATTTT.

The V and J genes are TRBV18 and TRBJ2-1; 7 bases match TRBD2. Germline V CDR1 and CDR2: KGHSH, LQKENI. V was clipped by 5 bases and J by 7 bases; unmatched bases: 8. CDR3 length: 14 residues. CDR3 nucleotides: TGTGCCAGCTCATCAACGCTCGGGAGGAATGAGCAGTTCTTC. Translation gives CASSSTLGRNEQFF.

A single count supports this clone. The V and J genes are TRBV27 and TRBJ2-3; no clear D gene. Germline V gives CDR1 MNHEY, CDR2 SMNVEV (reference sequence). The CDR3 is 13 residues long. Trimming took off 8 bases at V and 2 bases at J, with 11 bases between the two ends. The CDR3 region is CASFSENTDTQYF. The CDR3 DNA sequence: TGTGCCAGCTTTTCGGAGAACACAGATACGCAGTATTTT.